This paragraph covers one T cell receptor (beta chain) sequence. This sample is part of a study of CD8 T cells in ankylosing spondylitis. TCRdb ran MiXCR on the 5' RACE reads and lists one entry per CDR3 protein. The sample contains some 250,000 distinct CDR3 sequences, 9.5% to 12% of which appear only once. The CDR3 sequence is 14 residues long. Sequencing was done on a sample of blood, either unsorted or a sorted T cell fraction (not recorded which). The chain recombines TRBV21-1 with TRBJ2-7. TRBV21-1 is designated a pseudogene. The clonotype originates from a male donor with ankylosing spondylitis or in good health (not recorded which). CDR3 amino acids: CASSTRRQRREQYF. The CDR3 DNA reads TGTGCCAGCAGCACGAGACGCCAAAGGCGGGAGCAGTACTTC.